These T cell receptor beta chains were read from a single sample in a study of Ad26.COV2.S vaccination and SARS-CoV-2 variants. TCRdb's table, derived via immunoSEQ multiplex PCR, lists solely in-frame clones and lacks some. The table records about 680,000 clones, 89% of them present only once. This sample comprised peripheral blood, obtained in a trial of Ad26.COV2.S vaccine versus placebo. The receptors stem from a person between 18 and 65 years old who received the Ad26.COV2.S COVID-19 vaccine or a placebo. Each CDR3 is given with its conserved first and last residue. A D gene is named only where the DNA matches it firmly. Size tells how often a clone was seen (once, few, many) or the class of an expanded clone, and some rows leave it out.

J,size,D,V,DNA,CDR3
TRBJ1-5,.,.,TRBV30,TGTGCCTGGAGTCCGGGTCCATTCGTCGGTCAGCCCCAGCATTTT,CAWSPGPFVGQPQHF
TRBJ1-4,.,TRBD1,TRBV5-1,TGCGCCAGCAGCTTGGGAACGCTGGGGACAGGGGGTCCGAGACTGTTTTTT,CASSLGTLGTGGPRLFF
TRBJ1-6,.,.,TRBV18,TGTGCCAGCTCACGGGAGGGGACCAATTCACCCCTCCACTTT,CASSREGTNSPLHF
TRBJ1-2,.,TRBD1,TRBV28,TGTGCCAGCACACAGGGGGACTATGGCTACACCTTC,CASTQGDYGYTF
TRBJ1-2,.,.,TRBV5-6,TGTGCCAGCAGTTCCGACTTCTATGGCTACACCTTC,CASSSDFYGYTF
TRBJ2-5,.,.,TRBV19,TGTGCCAGTAGTACTTCTAGCTACCAAGAGACCCAGTACTTC,CASSTSSYQETQYF
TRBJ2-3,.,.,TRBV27,TGTGCCAGCAGTTCGAGTCAGGCCCGAGTCACAGATACGCAGTATTTT,CASSSSQARVTDTQYF
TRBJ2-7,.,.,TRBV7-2,TGTGCCAGCAGCTTAGAGAGACAGCGCGAGCAGTACTTC,CASSLERQREQYF
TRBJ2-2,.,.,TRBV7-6,TGTGCCAGCAGCTCCCTGGCCGGGGAGCTGTTTTTT,CASSSLAGELFF
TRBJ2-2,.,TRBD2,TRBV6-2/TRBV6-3,TGTGCCAGCAGTTACCGGGAGCGGGGCCAGAGCACCGGGGAGCTGTTTTTT,CASSYRERGQSTGELFF
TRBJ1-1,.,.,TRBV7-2,TGTGCCAGCAGCCCACCGGGACCGAGAGGTGAAGCTTTCTTT,CASSPPGPRGEAFF
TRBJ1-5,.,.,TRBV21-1,TGTGCCAGCAGCAAACCGAAGCGACGAAGGACAGGGTTCCGCAATCAGCCCCAGCATTTT,CASSKPKRRRTGFRNQPQHF
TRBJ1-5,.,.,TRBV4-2,TGTGCCAGCAGCCAAGATAGCGGACCTCGGAGCGGGCAGCCCCAGCATTTT,CASSQDSGPRSGQPQHF
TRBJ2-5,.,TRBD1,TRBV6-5,TGTGCCAGCAGTTACCCCGGGACAGGGACGGAGACCCAGTACTTC,CASSYPGTGTETQYF
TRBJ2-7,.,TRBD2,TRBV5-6,TGTGCCAGCAGCCAACAAGCGGGGGGGAAGCAGTACTTC,CASSQQAGGKQYF
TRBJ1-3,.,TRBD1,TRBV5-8,TGTGCCAGCAGCTTGGGGGACAGCTCTGGAAACACCATATATTTT,CASSLGDSSGNTIYF
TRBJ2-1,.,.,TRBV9,TGTGCCAGCAGCTCCTACCCCTACAATGAGCAGTTCTTC,CASSSYPYNEQFF
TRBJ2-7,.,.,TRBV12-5,TGTGCTAGTGGTCCGACTAGACGGTATGCCTACGAGCAGTACTTC,CASGPTRRYAYEQYF
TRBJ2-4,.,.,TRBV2,TGTGCCAGCAGTGACAGGGCGGACGGCAAAAACATTCAGTACTTC,CASSDRADGKNIQYF
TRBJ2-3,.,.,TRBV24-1,TGTGCCACCAGTGATTCTAGATCCTCAGATACGCAGTATTTT,CATSDSRSSDTQYF
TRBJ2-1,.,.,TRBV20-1,TGCAGTGCTGGGACCTTCGAGCAGTTCTTC,CSAGTFEQFF
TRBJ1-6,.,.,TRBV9,TGTGCCAGCAGCACAGAAAGGGCACCCTATAATTCACCCCTCCACTTT,CASSTERAPYNSPLHF
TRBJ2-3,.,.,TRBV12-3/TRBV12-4,TGTGCCAGCAGTTTGCCGGGAGCAGATACGCAGTATTTT,CASSLPGADTQYF
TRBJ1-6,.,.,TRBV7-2,TGTGCCAGCAGCCTAGGGACCGAGTATAATTCACCCCTCCACTTT,CASSLGTEYNSPLHF
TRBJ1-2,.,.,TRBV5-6,TGTGCCAGCAGCTTGGCCTTAGCTAACTATGGCTACACCTTC,CASSLALANYGYTF
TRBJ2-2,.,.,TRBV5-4,TGTGCCAGCAGTCCTTTGGGGGGACACACCGGGGAGCTGTTTTTT,CASSPLGGHTGELFF
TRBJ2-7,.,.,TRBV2,TGTGCCAGCAGGGGACTGAACTACGAGCAGTACTTC,CASRGLNYEQYF
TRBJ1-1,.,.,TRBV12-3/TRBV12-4,TGTGCCAGCATCCCGGGGGTTTGGACTGAAGCTTTCTTT,CASIPGVWTEAFF
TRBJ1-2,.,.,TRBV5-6,TGTGCCAGCAGCTTGACGGAATATGGCTACACCTTC,CASSLTEYGYTF
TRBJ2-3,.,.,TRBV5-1,TGCGCCAGCAGCCCACCGACAGATACGCAGTATTTT,CASSPPTDTQYF
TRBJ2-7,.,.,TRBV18,TGTGCCAGCTCACAGGACGGCTCCTACGAGCAGTACTTC,CASSQDGSYEQYF
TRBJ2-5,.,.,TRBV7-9,TGTGCCAGCAGCCCCCGGGGTCCAGAGACCCAGTACTTC,CASSPRGPETQYF
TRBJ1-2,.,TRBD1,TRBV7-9,TGTGCCAGCAGCGAGGCACAGGGGACCTATGGCTACACCTTC,CASSEAQGTYGYTF
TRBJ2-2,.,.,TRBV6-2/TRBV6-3,TGTGCCAGCAGTTACCCCGGCAAGAACACCGGGGAGCTGTTTTTT,CASSYPGKNTGELFF
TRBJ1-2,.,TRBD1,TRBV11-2,TGTGCCAGCAGCCGTAAAGACAGGGAGTATGGCTACACCTTC,CASSRKDREYGYTF
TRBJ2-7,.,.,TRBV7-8,TGTGCCAGCAGGGACGGTACCTACGAGCAGTACTTC,CASRDGTYEQYF
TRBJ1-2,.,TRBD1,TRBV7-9,TGTGCCAGCAGCTCAAGGACAGGGAACTATGGCTACACCTTC,CASSSRTGNYGYTF
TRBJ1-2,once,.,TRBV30,TGTGCCTGGAGTCGCCGGGTAGAGGTCCACTATGGCTACACCTTC,CAWSRRVEVHYGYTF
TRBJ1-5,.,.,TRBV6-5,TGTGCCAGCAGTCCCCTCCCCTCAGGGTTGCTCCAGCATTTT,CASSPLPSGLLQHF
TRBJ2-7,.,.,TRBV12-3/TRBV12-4,TGTGCCAGCAGAGGGGCCTACGAGCAGTACTTC,CASRGAYEQYF
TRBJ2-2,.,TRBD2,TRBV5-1,TGCGCCAGCAGCTTGGGACTAGCGGGAGTTAACACCGGGGAGCTGTTTTTT,CASSLGLAGVNTGELFF